This T cell receptor (beta chain) was profiled in a study of blood T cells in healthy people across ages. Then a second PCR, running about 6 to 12 cycles, was carried out with a sample-barcoded 5' primer and a J-beta primer mix. Each cDNA molecule was tagged by a template-switch adaptor with 12 random nucleotides. From the 5' RACE reads, TCRdb called clonotypes with MiXCR, one entry per CDR3 protein. Among 540,000 or so distinct CDR3 sequences listed, approximately 25% were seen once. This clonotype was detected a few times. A read error may produce the germline difference seen at one junction end. Germline V lookup: CDR1 SGHRS, CDR2 YFSETQ. The CDR3 consists of 17 residues. This same sample was also taken into another study, of T cells of mothers and their children.

The material sequenced was blood. This rearrangement joins TRBV5-1 to TRBJ2-7, with D possibly being TRBD1 (5 bases). This TCR was recovered from a boy between 5 and 17 years old in good health. CDR3 bases: TGCGCCGGCAGCTTCCAGGACAAACCTCCAACCCACTACGAGCAGTACTTC. This encodes CAGSFQDKPPTHYEQYF.